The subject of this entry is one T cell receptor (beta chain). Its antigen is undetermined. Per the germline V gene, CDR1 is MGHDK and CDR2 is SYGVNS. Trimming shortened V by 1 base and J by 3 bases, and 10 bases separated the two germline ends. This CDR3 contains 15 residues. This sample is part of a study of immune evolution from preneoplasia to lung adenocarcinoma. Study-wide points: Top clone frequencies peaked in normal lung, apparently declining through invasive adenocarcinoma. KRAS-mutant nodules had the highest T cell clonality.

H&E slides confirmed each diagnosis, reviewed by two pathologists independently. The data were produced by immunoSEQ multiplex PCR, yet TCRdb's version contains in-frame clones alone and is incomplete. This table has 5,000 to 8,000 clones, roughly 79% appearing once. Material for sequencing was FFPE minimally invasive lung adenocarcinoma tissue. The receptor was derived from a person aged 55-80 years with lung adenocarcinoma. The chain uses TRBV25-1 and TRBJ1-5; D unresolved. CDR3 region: CASSESWDDNQPQHF. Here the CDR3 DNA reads TGTGCCAGCAGTGAATCATGGGATGACAATCAGCCCCAGCATTTT.